The clone carrying this T cell receptor (beta chain) was detected only once. The entry originates in a study of TIL therapy for anti-PD-1-resistant metastatic lung cancer. Study-level information: Patients then received nivolumab; progressors got lymphodepletion, TIL and IL-2. Tumors carried a median about 1.6 non-synonymous mutations per megabase.

Sequencing used immunoSEQ v3. Libraries were prepared by immunoSEQ multiplex PCR; TCRdb keeps only in-frame clonotypes and omits some of them. The table lists about 59,000 clones, roughly 70% of them singletons. Time point reported: pre-treatment sample, taken before nivolumab and TIL therapy. Adults with stage 4 NSCLC were enrolled in a phase I trial. The source is a person aged 25 to 79 with non-small cell lung cancer. The sequences come from blood, collected at baseline.

The CDR3 spells CASSTLREGTDTQYF. For the CDR3, the DNA is TGTGCCAGCAGCACCCTCCGGGAGGGCACAGATACGCAGTATTTT. The rearrangement links TRBV6-1 to TRBJ2-3; 7 bases match TRBD2. CDR1 is MNHNS, CDR2 SASEGT, per germline. The CDR3 spans 15 residues. V dropped 6 bases and J dropped 1; count of bases not matched to a gene: 7.